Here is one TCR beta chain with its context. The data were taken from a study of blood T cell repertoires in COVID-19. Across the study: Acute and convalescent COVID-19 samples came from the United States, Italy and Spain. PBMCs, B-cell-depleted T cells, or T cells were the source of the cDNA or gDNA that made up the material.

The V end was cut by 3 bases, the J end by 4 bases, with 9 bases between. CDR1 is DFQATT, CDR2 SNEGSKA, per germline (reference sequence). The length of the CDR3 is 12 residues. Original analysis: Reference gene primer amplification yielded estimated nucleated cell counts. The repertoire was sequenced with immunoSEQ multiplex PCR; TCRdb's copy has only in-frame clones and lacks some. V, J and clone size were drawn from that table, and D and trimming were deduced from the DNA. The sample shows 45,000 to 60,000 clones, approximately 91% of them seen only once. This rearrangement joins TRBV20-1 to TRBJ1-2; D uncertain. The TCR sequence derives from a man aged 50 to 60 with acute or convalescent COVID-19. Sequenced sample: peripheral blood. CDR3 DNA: TGCAGTGCTAGTCAGGCAGCCTATGGCTACACCTTC. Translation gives CSASQAAYGYTF.